The 29 T cell receptor beta chains in this list originate from one sample, sequenced in a study of technical replicates of blood from several donors. Sequenced by immunoSEQ multiplex PCR; TCRdb stores in-frame clones only, minus some. The data show some 74,000 clones, with 95% seen just once and roughly 0.24% held by the top ten. The sequenced material came from T cells isolated from PBMCs. These receptors were taken from a human donor in good health.

CDR3: CASSPQDIYEQYF. Written as DNA, the CDR3 is TGTGCCAGCTCACCTCAAGACATTTACGAGCAGTACTTC. The chain couples TRBV18 to TRBJ2-7; D uncertain. This CDR3 comprises 13 residues. Trimming shortened V by 3 bases and J by 4 bases, and 10 bases separated the two germline ends. Germline assignment: CDR1 KGHSH and CDR2 LQKENI.

The V and J genes are TRBV9 and TRBJ1-1; D may be TRBD1 (6 bases). From germline, CDR1 is SGDLS and CDR2 YYNGEE. The CDR3 length is 16 residues. The ends were cut back, 0 bases at V and 3 bases at J, with 15 bases in the middle. For the CDR3, the DNA is TGTGCCAGCAGCGTAGCCGACACAGGGTCTGACACTGAAGCTTTCTTT. Protein product: CASSVADTGSDTEAFF.

The V call is TRBV12-5, the J call TRBJ2-4; TRBD2 aligns across 8 bases. The CDR3 loop spans 17 amino acids. Germline V gives CDR1 LGHNT, CDR2 FRNRAP. Trimming removed 0 bases from V and 8 bases from J; junction bases left unmatched: 12. CDR3 sequence: CASGLVVREGLLDIQYF. Written as DNA, the CDR3 is TGTGCTAGTGGTTTGGTAGTACGGGAGGGCCTCCTGGACATTCAGTACTTC.

The rearrangement joins TRBV18 to TRBJ2-7; 7 nucleotides match TRBD1. Trimming cost V 2 bases and J 4 bases; bases outside gene matches: 5. Germline V gene sequence: CDR1 KGHSH, CDR2 LQKENI. This CDR3 comprises 14 residues. The CDR3 is CASSPGDSGYEQYF. The CDR3 nucleotides read TGTGCCAGCTCACCAGGGGACAGCGGTTACGAGCAGTACTTC.

The table lists this clone with a count of one. The chain links TRBV28 to TRBJ2-3; D remains unclear. This CDR3 comprises 14 residues. Germline assignment: CDR1 MDHEN and CDR2 SYDVKM. Between the trimmed V and J ends, which lost 3 bases and 5 bases, there was a span of 12 bases. This chain's CDR3 is CASSLARGLDTQYF. In nucleotides, the CDR3 is TGTGCCAGCAGTTTGGCCCGAGGCCTAGATACGCAGTATTTT.

The genes are TRBV29-1 and TRBJ2-1; D is undetermined. This CDR3 region has 15 residues. The germline V and J ends were trimmed by 7 bases and 7 bases, with 23 bases remaining between them. CDR1 and CDR2 from the germline V gene are SQVTM and ANQGSEA. CDR3 loop: CSAKWRPFGENEQFF. CDR3 in DNA: TGCAGCGCGAAATGGCGTCCATTCGGAGAAAATGAGCAGTTCTTC.

The J gene is TRBJ1-3, the V gene TRBV25-1; 7 bases line up with TRBD1. Losses at the gene ends were 1 base for V and 4 bases for J; bases not matched to a gene: 7. This CDR3 has 16 amino acids. CDR1 and CDR2 from the germline V gene are MGHDK and SYGVNS. The CDR3 sequence is CASSESKGASGNTIYF. CDR3 DNA sequence: TGTGCCAGCAGTGAATCGAAGGGGGCCTCGGGAAACACCATATATTTT.

CDR3 DNA sequence: TGTGCCAGCACCCCTGACAGGGGCGATTCACCCCTCCACTTT. Residues: CASTPDRGDSPLHF. The genes are TRBV7-9 and TRBJ1-6; 8 nucleotides match TRBD1. The CDR3 is 14 residues long. J was trimmed by 8 bases and V by 7 bases; bases with no gene match: 7. The germline CDR1 and CDR2 sequences are SEHNR and FQNEAQ (reference sequence). The whole variable domain, filled in from reference TRBV7-9 and TRBJ1-6, reads DTGVSQNPRHKITKRGQNVTFRCDPISEHNRLYWYRQTLGQGPEFLTYFQNEAQLEKSRLLSDRFSAERPKGSFSTLEIQRTEQGDSAMYLCASTPDRGDSPLHFGNGTRLTVT.

The chain joins TRBV11-2 to TRBJ1-6; TRBD1 matches 8 bases. Per the germline V gene, CDR1 is SGHAT and CDR2 is FQNNGV. The CDR3 is 15 amino acids. Trimming cost V 4 bases and J 5 bases; bases outside gene matches: 4. The CDR3 here is CASSSQGVDNSPLHF. The CDR3 region has the DNA TGTGCCAGCAGCTCACAGGGGGTCGATAATTCACCCCTCCACTTT.

This rearrangement joins TRBV28 to TRBJ2-5, with D perhaps matching TRBD2 (5 bases). CDR3 length equals 16 residues. V lost 3 bases, J lost 9 bases, and 23 bases lay in between. In germline, CDR1 is MDHEN, CDR2 SYDVKM. CDR3: CASSLGWGAGRAPQYF. CDR3 DNA: TGTGCCAGCAGTTTGGGGTGGGGAGCCGGACGGGCGCCCCAGTACTTC.

The V gene is TRBV30, the J gene TRBJ2-5; a possible D gene is TRBD2 (5 bases). The V gene's germline CDR1 is GTSNPN and CDR2 SVGIG (reference sequence). V gave up 4 bases and J gave up 0 bases, with 15 bases separating them. The CDR3 is 15 amino acids. In DNA form, the CDR3 reads TGTGCCTGGACCCCGGGAAGGGTGTACCAAGAGACCCAGTACTTC. Its translation: CAWTPGRVYQETQYF.

This rearrangement joins TRBV5-6 to TRBJ2-6; 8 positions agree with TRBD1. V was pared by 0 bases and J by 18 bases, with 8 bases of the junction left unmatched. Per the germline V gene, CDR1 is SGHDT and CDR2 is YYEEEE. The length of the CDR3 is 13 residues. CDR3 sequence: CASSLDLTGQGTF. As DNA, the CDR3 is TGTGCCAGCAGCTTGGATCTTACCGGACAGGGGACTTTC.

The chain has TRBV29-1 and TRBJ2-7, with D possibly being TRBD1 (5 bases). The CDR3 has 15 residues. Looked up from germline, CDR1 is SQVTM and CDR2 is ANQGSEA. V was pared by 4 bases and J by 2 bases, with 18 bases between. The CDR3 bases are TGCAGCGTTGTTCGTTCAGGGCGCTTTCCCTACGAGCAGTACTTC. It specifies CSVVRSGRFPYEQYF.

The chain recombines TRBV7-9 with TRBJ2-2, with 7 bases identical to TRBD2. CDR3 size: 16 residues. The V segment lost 5 bases and the J segment 1 base; nucleotides outside the gene matches: 7. The germline V gene encodes CDR1 SEHNR and CDR2 FQNEAQ (reference sequence). CDR3 in amino acids: CASSPTGTMNTGELFF. CDR3 DNA sequence: TGTGCCAGCAGCCCCACCGGGACTATGAACACCGGGGAGCTGTTTTTT.

The gene calls are TRBV5-4 and TRBJ1-1, with TRBD1 as a possible D gene (6 bases). The CDR3 has 15 amino acids. Germline V gene data show CDR1 as SGHNT and CDR2 as YYREEE (reference sequence). V lost 7 bases and J 0 bases, leaving 16 bases between the germline ends. CDR3 sequence reads: CASSHRAAMNTEAFF. The CDR3 nucleotides are TGTGCCAGCTCCCACAGGGCGGCGATGAACACTGAAGCTTTCTTT.

This clone was recorded once. The rearrangement uses TRBV28 and TRBJ1-1; a possible D gene is TRBD1 (6 bases). The CDR3 is 16 residues long. Per the germline V gene, CDR1 is MDHEN and CDR2 is SYDVKM. Trimming removed 6 bases at V and 5 bases at J, with 22 bases between. The CDR3 loop reads CASRVGAGDVRTEAFF. In nucleotides, the CDR3 is TGTGCCAGCAGGGTAGGGGCAGGGGATGTCCGGACTGAAGCTTTCTTT.

The gene calls are TRBV6-1 and TRBJ1-1, with a weak D call TRBD1 (5 bases). CDR1 MNHNS and CDR2 SASEGT come from the germline V gene. This CDR3 spans 15 amino acids. The germline V and J ends were trimmed by 7 bases and 4 bases, with 19 bases remaining between them. The CDR3 reads CASTIQSDIPTEAFF. CDR3 DNA: TGTGCCAGCACCATCCAATCGGACATACCCACTGAAGCTTTCTTT.

Only one count was recorded for this clone. J is TRBJ2-7 and V is TRBV7-9; the D gene is possibly TRBD2 (6 bases). The V end lost 5 bases, the J end lost 2 bases, and 22 bases lay between the germline ends. From germline, CDR1 is SEHNR and CDR2 FQNEAQ (reference sequence). The CDR3 loop spans 17 amino acids. The DNA of the CDR3 is TGTGCCAGCAGCCGACTAGGTGGGCCCGTCACGCCCTACGAGCAGTACTTC. This gives the protein CASSRLGGPVTPYEQYF.

This clone has a single count. This rearrangement joins TRBV4-1 to TRBJ2-1; possible D gene TRBD1, 5 bases. V lost 0 bases to trimming and J lost 1 base, with 13 bases between them. Germline loops: CDR1 MGHRA, CDR2 YSYEKL. This CDR3 has 17 residues. The CDR3 region has the DNA TGCGCCAGCAGCCAAGAGTCTAGGGGCGCGTCCTACAATGAGCAGTTCTTC. It codes for CASSQESRGASYNEQFF.

The rearrangement links TRBV7-9 to TRBJ2-1; no clear D. Trimming shortened V by 1 base and J by 5 bases, and 3 bases separated the two germline ends. This CDR3 is built from 12 residues. CDR1 and CDR2 (germline): SEHNR, FQNEAQ (reference sequence). The CDR3 bases are TGTGCCAGCAGCTTAGACAACAATGAGCAGTTCTTC. It codes for CASSLDNNEQFF.

This clone was recorded once. This rearrangement joins TRBV21-1 to TRBJ2-7; the table's D gene call, TRBD2, was not cross checked with the DNA. TRBV21-1 is assigned pseudogene status. This CDR3 contains 15 residues. The CDR3 sequence is CASSKETVVSYEQYF. The CDR3 DNA follows: TGTGCCAGCAGCAAAGAAACGGTCGTGTCCTACGAGCAGTACTTC.

The J gene is TRBJ2-2, the V gene TRBV29-1, with 8 bases that match TRBD1. V gave up 2 bases and J gave up 4 bases; unmatched junction bases: 9. The CDR3 sequence is 16 residues long. From germline, CDR1 is SQVTM and CDR2 ANQGSEA. The CDR3 region has the DNA TGCAGCGTTGAATACCAGGGGGCACGGGGCACCGGGGAGCTGTTTTTT. Translated: CSVEYQGARGTGELFF.

V usage is TRBV19 and J usage is TRBJ1-2; TRBD1 aligns across 7 bases. The germline gives CDR1 LNHDA, CDR2 SQIVND (reference sequence). The CDR3 is 15 amino acids. J gave up 4 bases and V 5 bases, and 10 bases lay outside the gene matches. The CDR3 DNA reads TGTGCCAGTAGTTACAGGGGCCGTAATATCTATGGCTACACCTTC. Translation gives CASSYRGRNIYGYTF.

The V gene is TRBV15, the J gene TRBJ2-5, with TRBD2 identical over 11 bases. CDR1 is LNHNV, CDR2 YYDKDF, per germline (reference sequence). The ends lost 0 bases at V and 5 bases at J; junction bases unmatched: 5. The CDR3 is made up of 16 amino acids. The DNA of the CDR3 is TGTGCCACCAGCAGAGAACTAGCGGGAGCAAGGGAGACCCAGTACTTC. Its translation: CATSRELAGARETQYF.

The CDR3 is CASSPPWAYTEAFF. CDR3 bases: TGTGCCAGCAGCCCCCCTTGGGCATACACTGAAGCTTTCTTT. The chain has TRBV7-9 and TRBJ1-1; D not resolved. CDR3 size: 14 residues. Trimming left V 5 bases short and J 3 bases short, with 13 bases between. Per the germline V gene, CDR1 is SEHNR and CDR2 is FQNEAQ (reference sequence).

The chain carries TRBV28 and TRBJ2-1; the match to TRBD2 covers 7 bases. The CDR3 contains 15 residues. Germline V gene lookup returns CDR1 MDHEN and CDR2 SYDVKM. V lost 1 base and J lost 7; bases outside the gene matches: 7. The CDR3 loop is CASSLSPGRKNEQFF. The CDR3 coding sequence is TGTGCCAGCAGTTTATCCCCCGGGAGGAAGAATGAGCAGTTCTTC.

The V call is TRBV28, the J call TRBJ2-7, with TRBD2 matching 16 bases. The CDR3 covers 17 residues. Germline CDR1 MDHEN, CDR2 SYDVKM. The V and J ends lost 3 bases and 5 bases, in that order; junction bases with no gene match: 7. The CDR3 DNA follows: TGTGCCAGCAGTTTTGCGGGACTAGCGGGAGGGCCGGACGAGCAGTACTTC. Residues: CASSFAGLAGGPDEQYF.

This chain uses TRBV5-1 with TRBJ2-3, with 7 bases aligning to TRBD2. CDR1 and CDR2 (germline): SGHRS, YFSETQ. The ends lost 4 bases at V and 4 bases at J; junction bases unmatched: 15. The CDR3 loop spans 17 amino acids. The CDR3 nucleotides are TGCGCCAGCAGCCGCTCTTCCGGGGGGAAGGATGCAGATACGCAGTATTTT. The encoded protein is CASSRSSGGKDADTQYF.

This rearrangement joins TRBV7-6 to TRBJ2-7; no clear D gene. With 5 bases removed from V and 3 bases from J, the gap between germline ends came to 5 bases. Germline CDR1 and CDR2: SGHVS and FNYEAQ. This CDR3 comprises 11 residues. The CDR3 DNA follows: TGTGCCAGCAGCCAACACTACGAGCAGTACTTC. Encoded protein: CASSQHYEQYF.